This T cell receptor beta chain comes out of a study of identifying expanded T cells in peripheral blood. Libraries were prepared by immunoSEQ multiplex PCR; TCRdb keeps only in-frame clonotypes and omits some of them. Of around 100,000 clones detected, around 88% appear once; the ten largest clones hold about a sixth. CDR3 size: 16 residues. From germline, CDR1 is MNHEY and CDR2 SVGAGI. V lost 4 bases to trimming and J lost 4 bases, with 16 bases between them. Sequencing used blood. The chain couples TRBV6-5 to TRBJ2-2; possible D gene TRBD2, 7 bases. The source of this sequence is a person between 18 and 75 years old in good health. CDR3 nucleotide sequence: TGTGCCAGCAGTTTTGTGGCGGGGGCGACCACCGGGGAGCTGTTTTTT. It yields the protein CASSFVAGATTGELFF.